These 12 T cell receptor beta chains were all obtained from the same sample, sequenced in a study of T cells in narcolepsy. TCRdb's table, derived via immunoSEQ multiplex PCR, lists solely in-frame clones and lacks some. This sample carries 20,000 to 30,000 clones, about 80% of them seen once, and the ten largest clones take more than 1%. Sequenced input: memory (CD45RA-) CD4+ T cells from blood. These receptors all come from a human donor in good health.

The V call is TRBV27, the J call TRBJ2-1; the D is unclear. V dropped 6 bases and J dropped 2 bases, with 8 bases sitting between them. This CDR3 has 13 amino acids. Germline lookup yields CDR1 MNHEY and CDR2 SMNVEV (reference sequence). CDR3 sequence (DNA): TGTGCCAGCAGCAAGGTACCCTACAATGAGCAGTTCTTC. It is translated as CASSKVPYNEQFF.

This clone was found a few times. V gene TRBV6-4 combines with J gene TRBJ1-4, with 7 positions matching TRBD1. J lost 8 bases, V lost 0 bases, and 6 bases had no gene match. Germline V gene sequence: CDR1 MRHNA, CDR2 SNTAGT. The CDR3 has 15 amino acids. CDR3 sequence reads: CASSDSRGRLEKLFF. The CDR3 bases are TGTGCCAGCAGTGACTCGAGGGGGCGGTTAGAAAAACTGTTTTTT.

The chain has TRBV6-5 and TRBJ2-5; 13 bases map to TRBD2. Germline assignment: CDR1 MNHEY and CDR2 SVGAGI. The V and J ends lost 5 bases and 4 bases, in that order; junction bases with no gene match: 4. The CDR3 has 15 residues. In nucleotides, the CDR3 is TGTGCCAGCAGTCGGACTAGCGGGAGAGCAGAGACCCAGTACTTC. It encodes CASSRTSGRAETQYF.

The CDR3 DNA follows: TGTGCCAGCAGCGTAGGGGGGCCGAATCAGCCCCAGCATTTT. Translation gives CASSVGGPNQPQHF. The chain recombines TRBV9 with TRBJ1-5; D is perhaps TRBD1 (6 bases). Trimming left V 0 bases short and J 4 bases short, with 8 bases between. The CDR3 has 14 amino acids. Germline loops: CDR1 SGDLS, CDR2 YYNGEE.

This chain joins TRBV25-1 and TRBJ2-7; no firm D call. Trimming cost V 4 bases and J 2 bases, with 3 bases left between them. Germline-derived CDR1 and CDR2 are MGHDK and SYGVNS. The CDR3 sequence is 11 residues long. This chain's CDR3 is CASSVAYEQYF. As DNA, the CDR3 is TGTGCCAGCAGTGTCGCCTACGAGCAGTACTTC.

The gene calls are TRBV28 and TRBJ2-1; D unresolved. This CDR3 is 15 amino acids long. Trimming removed 1 base from V and 6 bases from J, with 13 bases in between. Germline CDR1 reads MDHEN; CDR2 reads SYDVKM. DNA of the CDR3: TGTGCCAGCAGTTTATCCTCGGGTAGTTCCAATGAGCAGTTCTTC. Protein product: CASSLSSGSSNEQFF.

CDR3 bases: TGTGCCAGCAGTTATGAGGGACTTAATTCACCCCTCCACTTT. Translating it yields CASSYEGLNSPLHF. This chain joins TRBV6-5 and TRBJ1-6, with D perhaps matching TRBD1 (5 bases). V was shortened by 3 bases and J by 6 bases, with 9 bases between the two germline ends. This CDR3 has 14 amino acids. Germline loops: CDR1 MNHEY, CDR2 SVGAGI.

This sequence joins TRBV18 and TRBJ2-7, with TRBD2 matching 7 bases. Germline CDR1 and CDR2: KGHSH and LQKENI. V gave up 6 bases and J gave up 0 bases; unmatched junction bases: 8. CDR3 length equals 15 residues. In nucleotides, the CDR3 is TGTGCCAGCTCCCTCTCGCGGGGGACCTCCTACGAGCAGTACTTC. Protein: CASSLSRGTSYEQYF.

The rearrangement uses TRBV30 and TRBJ2-7; D unclear. V gave up 3 bases and J gave up 6 bases, with 12 bases separating them. The CDR3 loop spans 12 amino acids. Germline V gene sequence: CDR1 GTSNPN, CDR2 SVGIG (reference sequence). The CDR3, as DNA: TGTGCCTGGAGGCCTGGAGAGGCCGAGCAGTACTTC. It yields the protein CAWRPGEAEQYF.

V and J are TRBV6-5 and TRBJ1-1; TRBD1 matches 9 bases. With V trimmed by 8 bases and J by 4 bases, 11 bases remained unmatched. Germline assignment: CDR1 MNHEY and CDR2 SVGAGI. This CDR3 region has 15 residues. In DNA, the CDR3 is TGTGCCAGCGCCAGGGACAGGGAGTTTCTCACTGAAGCTTTCTTT. Protein product: CASARDREFLTEAFF.

The chain recombines TRBV6-6 with TRBJ2-7, with D unresolved. V dropped 0 bases and J dropped 3 bases, with 12 bases sitting between them. This CDR3 spans 15 amino acids. Germline CDR1 and CDR2: MNHNY and SVGAGI (reference sequence). CDR3 bases: TGTGCCAGCAGTTACTCACCCGGGCGTGACTACGAGCAGTACTTC. Its translation is CASSYSPGRDYEQYF.

The chain carries TRBV12-5 and TRBJ1-3; D unresolved. In germline, CDR1 is LGHNT, CDR2 FRNRAP. V lost 5 bases and J lost 4, with 3 bases in between. This CDR3 comprises 11 residues. The CDR3 coding sequence is TGTGCTAGTGGTACAGGAAACACCATATATTTT. It specifies CASGTGNTIYF.